This TCR beta chain was identified in a study of CD8 T cells in ankylosing spondylitis. Study-wide results and limits: A TCR beta motif of roughly eight highly homologous variants appeared characteristic of ankylosing spondylitis blood.

To note about this clonotype: Its antigen is as yet unknown.

Germline loops: CDR1 SEHNR, CDR2 FQNEAQ (reference sequence). Trimming pared 1 base from V and 7 bases from J, leaving 13 bases between. The CDR3 consists of 14 residues. One entry per CDR3 protein results from TCRdb running MiXCR on the 5' RACE reads. The sample contains over 700,000 distinct CDR3 sequences, 15% to 20% of which appear only once. The source is a male donor with ankylosing spondylitis. The gene calls are TRBV7-9 and TRBJ1-2; D remains unclear. Specimen: blood, either unsorted or a sorted T cell fraction (not recorded which). As DNA, the CDR3 is TGTGCCAGCAGCTTAGAGGGCCTGGGGATTGGCTACACCTTC. Protein product: CASSLEGLGIGYTF.